These 13 T cell receptor beta chains originate from one sample sequenced in a study of cytomegalovirus exposure and HLA in healthy donors. Sequencing used immunoSEQ multiplex PCR; TCRdb keeps in-frame clones, though not all of them. The sample includes 280,000 or so clones, roughly 90% of them seen just once. The specimen was PBMCs. All receptors come from a woman aged 18-35 years in good health and CMV-seronegative.

CDR3 bases: TGTGCCAGCAGCGTAGGGGACAGGGCCCTCTCCTCTGGGGCCAACGTCCTGACTTTC. This sequence encodes CASSVGDRALSSGANVLTF. J is TRBJ2-6 and V is TRBV9, with 9 nucleotides matching TRBD1. CDR1 and CDR2 (germline): SGDLS, YYNGEE. The V segment lost 0 bases and the J segment 0 bases; nucleotides outside the gene matches: 7. The CDR3 loop spans 19 amino acids.

This chain uses TRBV2 with TRBJ2-1; TRBD2 agrees at 12 bases. The trim removed 4 bases at V and 2 bases at J, leaving 12 bases unmatched. This CDR3 contains 19 residues. CDR1 is SNHLY and CDR2 is FYNNEI in the germline V gene. Here the CDR3 DNA reads TGTGCCAGCAGTGGGTACAGTGAGACTAGCGGGGGAGCCTACAATGAGCAGTTCTTC. Its protein product is CASSGYSETSGGAYNEQFF.

The chain couples TRBV11-2 to TRBJ2-7; 7 bases are shared with TRBD2. The V and J ends lost 5 bases and 4 bases, in that order; junction bases with no gene match: 17. This CDR3 has 17 amino acids. Per germline, CDR1 SGHAT and CDR2 FQNNGV. The CDR3 bases are TGTGCCAGCAGCATCCTCTTTAGTGGAAAGGGACTATACGAGCAGTACTTC. It translates to CASSILFSGKGLYEQYF.

The chain uses TRBV5-1 and TRBJ2-7; D may be TRBD2 (5 bases). Per germline, CDR1 SGHRS and CDR2 YFSETQ. Trimming removed 0 bases from V and 4 bases from J, with 11 bases in between. This CDR3 has 14 amino acids. CDR3 protein: CASSLAGWGYEQYF. The DNA for the CDR3 is TGCGCCAGCAGCTTGGCGGGGTGGGGATACGAGCAGTACTTC.

The chain couples TRBV6-6 to TRBJ2-3, with 7 bases matching TRBD2. V shed 0 bases, J shed 2 bases, and the junction held 2 bases outside the gene matches. Looked up from germline, CDR1 is MNHNY and CDR2 is SVGAGI (reference sequence). The CDR3 has 15 amino acids. The CDR3 DNA reads as TGTGCCAGCAGTTACTCGGGGGGGGACACAGATACGCAGTATTTT. It yields the protein CASSYSGGDTDTQYF.

CDR3 residues: CASSPIAGKNEKLFF. Written as DNA, the CDR3 is TGTGCCAGCTCACCAATAGCAGGGAAAAATGAAAAACTGTTTTTT. This rearrangement joins TRBV18 to TRBJ1-4; weak D call: TRBD1 (5 bases). Trimming removed 2 bases at V and 5 bases at J, with 12 bases between. The CDR3 contains 15 residues. The germline gives CDR1 KGHSH, CDR2 LQKENI.

The gene calls are TRBV9 and TRBJ2-3; D is undetermined. Germline CDR1 reads SGDLS; CDR2 reads YYNGEE. Trimming stripped 3 bases from V and 4 bases from J, with 12 bases between. The CDR3 covers 14 residues. The CDR3 coding sequence is TGTGCCAGCAGCGCGTCCCCCCTCCCAGATACGCAGTATTTT. Its translation is CASSASPLPDTQYF.

This rearrangement joins TRBV25-1 to TRBJ2-5, with 9 bases lining up with TRBD2. CDR3 size: 16 residues. The V gene end was trimmed by 2 bases and the J gene end by 4 bases; junction bases not matched to a gene: 8. The V gene's germline CDR1 is MGHDK and CDR2 SYGVNS. DNA of the CDR3: TGTGCCAGCAGTGAAGAGTCTAGCGGGATCGGAGAGACCCAGTACTTC. Protein: CASSEESSGIGETQYF.

The chain carries TRBV30 and TRBJ2-1; no definite D call. CDR1 and CDR2 (germline): GTSNPN, SVGIG (reference sequence). CDR3 length: 12 residues. The V and J ends lost 2 bases and 5 bases respectively, with 7 bases between them. In nucleotides, the CDR3 is TGTGCCTGGAGTTGGGCTAACAATGAGCAGTTCTTC. It specifies CAWSWANNEQFF.

This chain uses TRBV19 with TRBJ2-4, with 11 bases identical to TRBD2. V dropped 5 bases and J dropped 8; count of bases not matched to a gene: 5. Germline lookup yields CDR1 LNHDA and CDR2 SQIVND (reference sequence). CDR3 length: 14 amino acids. CDR3 sequence: CASSLAGGEYIQYF. CDR3 nucleotide sequence: TGTGCCAGTAGTCTAGCGGGAGGAGAATACATTCAGTACTTC.

This sequence joins TRBV5-1 and TRBJ2-2, with a tentative D call TRBD1 (6 bases). The CDR3 runs 15 residues. V lost 4 bases and J lost 6, with 16 bases in between. Germline-derived CDR1 and CDR2 are SGHRS and YFSETQ. The CDR3 protein is CASSPDRKRAGELFF. The CDR3 DNA reads as TGCGCCAGCAGCCCGGACAGAAAACGAGCCGGGGAGCTGTTTTTT.

This rearrangement joins TRBV13 to TRBJ1-1; a weak D match, TRBD1 (6 bases). CDR3 length: 15 residues. With 7 bases removed from V and 5 bases from J, the gap between germline ends came to 20 bases. Germline V gene lookup returns CDR1 PRHDT and CDR2 FYEKMQ (reference sequence). The CDR3 DNA sequence: TGTGCCAGCAACCGAGGGGGGGGGCCGGGGACTGAAGCTTTCTTT. Its translation: CASNRGGGPGTEAFF.

The chain is built from TRBV6-5 and TRBJ2-2; D remains unclear. The germline V gene has CDR1 MNHEY and CDR2 SVGAGI. The CDR3 is made up of 16 amino acids. Trimming shortened V by 2 bases and J by 9 bases, and 19 bases separated the two germline ends. The CDR3 loop reads CASSYVEVRNKRELFF. As DNA, the CDR3 is TGTGCCAGCAGTTACGTCGAAGTACGTAATAAGCGGGAGCTGTTTTTT.